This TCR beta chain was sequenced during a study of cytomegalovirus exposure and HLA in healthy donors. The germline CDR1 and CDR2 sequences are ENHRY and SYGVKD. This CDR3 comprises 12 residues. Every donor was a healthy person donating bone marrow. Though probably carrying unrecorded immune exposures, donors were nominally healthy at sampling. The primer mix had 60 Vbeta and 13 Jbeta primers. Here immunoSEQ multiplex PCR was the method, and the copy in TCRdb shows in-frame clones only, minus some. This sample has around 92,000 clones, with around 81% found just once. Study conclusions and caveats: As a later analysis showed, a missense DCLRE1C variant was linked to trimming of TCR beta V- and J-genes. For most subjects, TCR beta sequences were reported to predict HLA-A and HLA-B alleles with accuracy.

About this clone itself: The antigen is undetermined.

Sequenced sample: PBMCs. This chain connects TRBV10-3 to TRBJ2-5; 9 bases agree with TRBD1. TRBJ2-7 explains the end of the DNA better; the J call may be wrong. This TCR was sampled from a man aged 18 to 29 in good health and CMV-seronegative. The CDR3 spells CAVGQGPYEQYF. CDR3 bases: TGTGCCGTCGGACAGGGGCCTTACGAGCAGTACTTC.